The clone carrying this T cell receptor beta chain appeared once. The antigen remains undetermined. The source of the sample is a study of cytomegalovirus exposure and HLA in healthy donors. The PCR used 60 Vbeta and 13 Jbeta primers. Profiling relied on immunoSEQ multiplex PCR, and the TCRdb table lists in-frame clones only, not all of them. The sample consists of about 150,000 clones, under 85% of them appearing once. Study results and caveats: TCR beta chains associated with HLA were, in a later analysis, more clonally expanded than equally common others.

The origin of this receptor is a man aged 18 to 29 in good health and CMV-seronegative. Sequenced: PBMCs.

CDR3 residues: CASSPLGAMNTEAFF. CDR3 nucleotide sequence: TGTGCCAGCAGTCCCCTGGGGGCCATGAACACTGAAGCTTTCTTT. The rearrangement uses TRBV6-5 and TRBJ1-1; tentatively, D is TRBD1 (6 bases). Germline CDR1 MNHEY, CDR2 SVGAGI. This CDR3 comprises 15 residues. V lost 5 bases, J lost 0 bases, and 13 bases lay in between.